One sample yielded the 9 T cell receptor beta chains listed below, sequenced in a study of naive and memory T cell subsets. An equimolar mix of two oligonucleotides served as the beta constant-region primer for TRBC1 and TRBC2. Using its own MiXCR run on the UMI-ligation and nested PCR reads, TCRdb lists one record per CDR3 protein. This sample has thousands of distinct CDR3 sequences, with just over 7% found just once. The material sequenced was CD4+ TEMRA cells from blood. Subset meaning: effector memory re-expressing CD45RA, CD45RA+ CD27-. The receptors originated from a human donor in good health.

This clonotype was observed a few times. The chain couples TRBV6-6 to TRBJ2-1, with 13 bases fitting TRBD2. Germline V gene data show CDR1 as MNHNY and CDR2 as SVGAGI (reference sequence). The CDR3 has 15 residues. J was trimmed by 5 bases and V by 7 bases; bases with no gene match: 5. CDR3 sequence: CASTAGLAGDNEQFF. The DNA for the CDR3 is TGTGCCAGCACCGCTGGACTAGCGGGAGACAATGAGCAGTTCTTC.

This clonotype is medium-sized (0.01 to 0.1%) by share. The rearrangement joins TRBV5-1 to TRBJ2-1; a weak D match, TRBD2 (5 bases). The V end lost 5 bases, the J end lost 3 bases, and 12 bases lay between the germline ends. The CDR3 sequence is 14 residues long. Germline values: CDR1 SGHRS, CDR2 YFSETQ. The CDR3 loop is CASRGSGNYNEQFF. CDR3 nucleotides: TGCGCCAGCAGAGGAAGCGGAAACTACAATGAGCAGTTCTTC.

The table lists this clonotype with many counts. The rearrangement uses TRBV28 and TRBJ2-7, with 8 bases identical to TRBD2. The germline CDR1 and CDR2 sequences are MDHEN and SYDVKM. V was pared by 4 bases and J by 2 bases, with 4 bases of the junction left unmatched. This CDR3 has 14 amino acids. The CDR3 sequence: CASSSLAVTYEQYF. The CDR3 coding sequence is TGTGCCAGCAGTTCACTAGCGGTTACCTACGAGCAGTACTTC.

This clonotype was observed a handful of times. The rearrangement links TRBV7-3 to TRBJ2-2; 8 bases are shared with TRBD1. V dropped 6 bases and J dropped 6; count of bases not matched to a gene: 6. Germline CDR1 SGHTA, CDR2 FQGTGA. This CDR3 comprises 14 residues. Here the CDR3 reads CASRWGQASGELFF. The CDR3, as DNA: TGTGCCAGCAGATGGGGACAGGCCTCCGGGGAGCTGTTTTTT.

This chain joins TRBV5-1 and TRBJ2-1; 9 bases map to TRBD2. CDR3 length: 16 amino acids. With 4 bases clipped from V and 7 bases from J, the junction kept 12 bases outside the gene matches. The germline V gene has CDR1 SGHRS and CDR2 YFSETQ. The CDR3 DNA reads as TGCGCCAGCAGCCCAAGGGTTCTTAGCGGGAGTAATGAGCAGTTCTTC. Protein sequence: CASSPRVLSGSNEQFF.

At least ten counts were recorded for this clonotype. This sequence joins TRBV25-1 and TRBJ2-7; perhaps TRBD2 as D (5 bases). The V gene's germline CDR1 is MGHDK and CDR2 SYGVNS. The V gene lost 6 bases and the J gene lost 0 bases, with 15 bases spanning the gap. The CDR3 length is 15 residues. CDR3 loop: CASRPSGVNSYEQYF. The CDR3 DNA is TGTGCCAGCAGACCCAGCGGAGTGAACTCCTACGAGCAGTACTTC.

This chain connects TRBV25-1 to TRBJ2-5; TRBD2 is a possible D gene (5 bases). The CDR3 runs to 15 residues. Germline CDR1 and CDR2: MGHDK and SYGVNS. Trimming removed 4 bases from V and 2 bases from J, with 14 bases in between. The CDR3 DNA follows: TGTGCCAGCAGTGTCGTGGTAGCGATACAAGAGACCCAGTACTTC. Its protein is CASSVVVAIQETQYF.

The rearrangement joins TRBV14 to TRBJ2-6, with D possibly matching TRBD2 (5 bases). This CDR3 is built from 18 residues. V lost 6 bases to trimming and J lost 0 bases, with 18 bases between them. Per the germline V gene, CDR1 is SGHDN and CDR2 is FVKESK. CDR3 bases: TGTGCCAGCAGGGTGAGCGGACTCAACCCCTCTGGGGCCAACGTCCTGACTTTC. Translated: CASRVSGLNPSGANVLTF.

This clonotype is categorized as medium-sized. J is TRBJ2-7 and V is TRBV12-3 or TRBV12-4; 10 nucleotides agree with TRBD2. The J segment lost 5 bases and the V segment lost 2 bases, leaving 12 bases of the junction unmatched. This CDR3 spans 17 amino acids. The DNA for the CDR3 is TGTGCCAGCAGTTTACAGATACTAGCGGGAAGTTTCAACGAGCAGTACTTC. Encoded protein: CASSLQILAGSFNEQYF.